Each of the 19 T cell receptor beta chains below was sequenced from the same sample in a study of cytomegalovirus exposure and HLA in healthy donors (dated by TCRdb to the late 2010s). Library preparation employed the immunoSEQ multiplex PCR assay. For the multiplex PCR, a mixture combining 60 forward primers for TCR Vbeta segments and 13 reverse primers for TCR Jbeta segments was used. TCRdb retrieved this table from immuneACCESS and kept in-frame rearrangements only. Not all clones are present; in checked studies, unresolved V genes account for under half, and no reason is known for the remainder. This sample lists approximately 79,000 clones; roughly 79% were detected once. Of the sample, 1.6% falls within the top ten clones. The sample taken for sequencing was PBMCs. The receptors come from a man in his forties in good health and CMV-seronegative.

The V and J genes are TRBV5-4 and TRBJ1-1; D is uncertain. The CDR3 has 14 residues. V was shortened by 0 bases and J by 2 bases, with 8 bases between the two germline ends. Germline V lookup: CDR1 SGHNT, CDR2 YYREEE (reference sequence). The CDR3 region is CASSLGERNTEAFF. The CDR3 DNA sequence: TGTGCCAGCAGCTTGGGAGAAAGAAACACTGAAGCTTTCTTT. Full variable domain (rest looked up from reference TRBV5-4 and TRBJ1-1): ETGVTQSPTHLIKTRGQQVTLRCSSQSGHNTVSWYQQALGQGPQFIFQYYREEENGRGNFPPRFSGLQFPNYSSELNVNALELDDSALYLCASSLGERNTEAFFGQGTRLTVV.

The J gene is TRBJ2-5, the V gene TRBV2; weak D call: TRBD1 (6 bases). The CDR3 spans 13 residues. The ends were cut back, 9 bases at V and 7 bases at J, with 18 bases in the middle. Looked up from germline, CDR1 is SNHLY and CDR2 is FYNNEI. CDR3 DNA: TGTGCCAGTCAACGAGAACAGGGCTCGACCCAGTACTTC. The encoded protein is CASQREQGSTQYF.

This chain connects TRBV6-5 to TRBJ2-3, with no clear D. Germline V CDR1 and CDR2: MNHEY, SVGAGI. The CDR3 contains 15 residues. V was shortened by 6 bases and J by 0 bases, with 13 bases between the two germline ends. In DNA form, the CDR3 reads TGTGCCAGCAGCCGCGTGGCGGCTAGCACAGATACGCAGTATTTT. It is translated as CASSRVAASTDTQYF.

This clone came up once. The DNA of the CDR3 is TGTGCCAGCAGTACTCCGGGACAGGGCTACAATGAGCAGTTCTTC. It yields the protein CASSTPGQGYNEQFF. The genes are TRBV28 and TRBJ2-1; 9 bases agree with TRBD1. J was trimmed by 3 bases and V by 5 bases; bases with no gene match: 5. Germline CDR1 is MDHEN and CDR2 is SYDVKM. The length of the CDR3 is 15 residues. The whole variable domain, filled in from reference TRBV28 and TRBJ2-1, reads DVKVTQSSRYLVKRTGEKVFLECVQDMDHENMFWYRQDPGLGLRLIYFSYDVKMKEKGDIPEGYSVSREKKERFSLILESASTNQTSMYLCASSTPGQGYNEQFFGPGTRLTVL.

With respect to this clone: The junction does not match germline at one end; this may be a read error. The rearrangement links TRBV7-7 to TRBJ1-1; D ambiguous. The CDR3 is 13 amino acids. Per germline, CDR1 SSHAT and CDR2 FNYEAQ (reference sequence). CDR3 region: CASSFNRNTEAFF. Written as DNA, the CDR3 is TGTGCTAGCAGCTTTAACAGGAACACTGAAGCTTTCTTT.

The chain uses TRBV29-1 and TRBJ2-1; 7 bases fit TRBD1. CDR1 SQVTM and CDR2 ANQGSEA come from the germline V gene. The CDR3 consists of 12 residues. V trimming: 8 bases; J trimming: 3 bases; junction bases outside the gene matches: 4. CDR3 sequence (DNA): TGCAGCTCTAGACAGGGCTACAATGAGCAGTTCTTC. Translating gives CSSRQGYNEQFF.

This chain links TRBV5-4 with TRBJ2-3; no reliable D call. Per the germline V gene, CDR1 is SGHNT and CDR2 is YYREEE (reference sequence). Trimming took off 4 bases at V and 1 base at J, with 7 bases between the two ends. The CDR3 is 13 residues long. CDR3 sequence reads: CASSQQRTDTQYF. In nucleotides, the CDR3 is TGTGCCAGCAGCCAACAGCGCACAGATACGCAGTATTTT.

V gene TRBV2 combines with J gene TRBJ1-5; 7 bases line up with TRBD1. The CDR3 has 16 amino acids. V shed 7 bases and J 0 bases; nucleotides not matched to a gene: 9. Germline loops: CDR1 SNHLY, CDR2 FYNNEI. In DNA, the CDR3 is TGTGCCAGCAACCCGGACAGGCTTAATAGCAATCAGCCCCAGCATTTT. Translating it yields CASNPDRLNSNQPQHF. The variable domain in full, completed from reference TRBV2 and TRBJ1-5, reads EPEVTQTPSHQVTQMGQEVILRCVPISNHLYFYWYRQILGQKVEFLVSFYNNEISEKSEIFDDQFSVERPDGSNFTLKIRSTKLEDSAMYFCASNPDRLNSNQPQHFGDGTRLSIL.

This clone occurred a few times. V is TRBV11-2 and J is TRBJ2-1; 13 bases align to TRBD2. Germline V gene sequence: CDR1 SGHAT, CDR2 FQNNGV. The V segment lost 5 bases and the J segment 5 bases; nucleotides outside the gene matches: 15. The CDR3 runs 19 residues. The CDR3 loop reads CASSLIRTSGRGVDNEQFF. The CDR3 coding sequence is TGTGCCAGCAGCCTGATAAGGACTAGCGGGAGAGGTGTCGACAATGAGCAGTTCTTC. Full variable domain (missing parts from reference TRBV11-2 and TRBJ2-1): EAGVAQSPRYKIIEKRQSVAFWCNPISGHATLYWYQQILGQGPKLLIQFQNNGVVDDSQLPKDRFSAERLKGVDSTLKIQPAKLEDSAVYLCASSLIRTSGRGVDNEQFFGPGTRLTVL.

The V gene is TRBV2, the J gene TRBJ2-7; D is unresolved. This CDR3 is 10 amino acids long. Germline V gene sequence: CDR1 SNHLY, CDR2 FYNNEI. V lost 4 bases, J lost 6 bases, and 4 bases lay in between. The CDR3 DNA follows: TGTGCCAGCAGTGCGGGCGAGCAGTACTTC. Protein: CASSAGEQYF. The variable domain in full, with the rest retrieved from reference TRBV2 and TRBJ2-7, is EPEVTQTPSHQVTQMGQEVILRCVPISNHLYFYWYRQILGQKVEFLVSFYNNEISEKSEIFDDQFSVERPDGSNFTLKIRSTKLEDSAMYFCASSAGEQYFGPGTRLTVT.

The chain employs TRBV2 and TRBJ1-6; D might be TRBD1 (5 bases). Between the trimmed V and J ends, which lost 3 bases and 9 bases, there was a span of 12 bases. Germline V gene lookup returns CDR1 SNHLY and CDR2 FYNNEI. This CDR3 contains 14 residues. CDR3 sequence: CASSDPGVISPLHF. The CDR3 bases are TGTGCCAGCAGTGATCCGGGGGTCATTTCACCCCTCCACTTT.

The chain recombines TRBV5-1 with TRBJ1-1; D gene uncertain. Trimming left V 0 bases short and J 3 bases short, with 27 bases between. CDR1 and CDR2 from the germline V gene are SGHRS and YFSETQ. The CDR3 totals 20 residues. The CDR3 DNA is TGCGCCAGCAGCTTGGATTTTTTGCGCGGGCTCTCTTCACCGGACACTGAAGCTTTCTTT. Protein: CASSLDFLRGLSSPDTEAFF.

V usage is TRBV9 and J usage is TRBJ2-2; tentative D call: TRBD2 (6 bases). CDR1 and CDR2 (germline): SGDLS, YYNGEE. The CDR3 consists of 17 residues. V lost 4 bases, J lost 1 base, and 17 bases lay in between. In DNA form, the CDR3 reads TGTGCCAGCAGCCCCCTGGGGCGCGGGATGAACACCGGGGAGCTGTTTTTT. It yields the protein CASSPLGRGMNTGELFF.

This chain uses TRBV10-3 with TRBJ2-5; 9 bases align to TRBD2. Germline loops: CDR1 ENHRY, CDR2 SYGVKD. J lost 5 bases, V lost 6 bases, and 7 bases had no gene match. This CDR3 region has 14 residues. CDR3 sequence reads: CAIRPGLAGETQYF. The CDR3 DNA reads TGTGCCATCAGACCGGGACTAGCAGGGGAGACCCAGTACTTC.

V and J are TRBV7-9 and TRBJ2-1; a possible D gene is TRBD2 (5 bases). Germline loops: CDR1 SEHNR, CDR2 FQNEAQ (reference sequence). The ends were cut back, 3 bases at V and 8 bases at J, with 14 bases in the middle. The CDR3 has 14 amino acids. CDR3 bases: TGTGCCAGCAGCTTCCCCGGGGTGTGGGATGAGCAGTTCTTC. It is translated as CASSFPGVWDEQFF.

The chain combines TRBV5-1 with TRBJ2-3; 7 nucleotides agree with TRBD2. This CDR3 spans 16 amino acids. With 0 bases clipped from V and 1 base from J, the junction kept 5 bases outside the gene matches. CDR1 is SGHRS and CDR2 is YFSETQ in the germline V gene. CDR3 sequence reads: CASSLGSSGGTDTQYF. For the CDR3, the DNA is TGCGCCAGCAGCTTGGGGTCTAGCGGCGGCACAGATACGCAGTATTTT.

The chain joins TRBV11-3 to TRBJ2-5; a possible D gene is TRBD2 (6 bases). The CDR3 sequence is 14 residues long. CDR1 is SGHNT, CDR2 YENEEA, per germline. V was pared by 2 bases and J by 5 bases, with 12 bases between. CDR3 protein: CASSLSRGAETQYF. In nucleotides, the CDR3 is TGTGCCAGCAGCTTATCGCGGGGAGCGGAGACCCAGTACTTC.

This chain connects TRBV20-1 to TRBJ2-5; D is ambiguous. The CDR3 sequence is 11 residues long. From germline, CDR1 is DFQATT and CDR2 SNEGSKA (reference sequence). V gave up 5 bases and J gave up 5 bases, with 9 bases separating them. CDR3 DNA: TGCAGTGCTTTGGTTCGGGAGACCCAGTACTTC. Protein sequence: CSALVRETQYF.

This clone was observed a single time. V usage is TRBV21-1 and J usage is TRBJ2-2; TRBD2 reflects the table's D call only, with no check against the DNA. TRBV21-1 is reported as a pseudogene. The CDR3 spans 16 residues. CDR3 region: CASSTQREGYTGELFF. The DNA for the CDR3 is TGTGCCAGCAGCACCCAGCGGGAGGGGTACACCGGGGAGCTGTTTTTT.